Listed below are T cell receptor beta chains from one sample, sequenced in a study of shared clonotypes between healthy human individuals. Assay used: immunoSEQ multiplex PCR; TCRdb lists only in-frame clones, some missing. This sample has about 2.4 million clones, with approximately 90% found just once. The sequencing input was naive CD4+ T cells sorted from blood. The receptors were gathered from a man aged 18 to 29 in good health. Each CDR3 is given with its conserved first and last residue. The D gene is left open where the match is weak. Clone size, where shown, is once, few, many, or a class for clones that have expanded.

clone size,D gene,V gene,J gene,CDR3 DNA,CDR3 protein
.,.,TRBV5-4,TRBJ2-5,TGTGCCAGCAGCCCGGGGCATACTACAAATCAAGAGACCCAGTACTTC,CASSPGHTTNQETQYF
.,TRBD2,TRBV5-1,TRBJ2-5,TGCGCCAGCAGAGGGCCTAGCGGGAAAGAGACCCAGTACTTC,CASRGPSGKETQYF
.,.,TRBV7-2,TRBJ2-5,TGTGCCAGCAGCCTGGGGGGCCTCACAAAGGGGACCCAGTACTTC,CASSLGGLTKGTQYF
.,.,TRBV2,TRBJ1-3,TGTGCCAACCGGGCTAGCTCTGGAAACACCATATATTTT,CANRASSGNTIYF
.,TRBD2,TRBV11-2,TRBJ2-3,TGTGCCAGCAGCTTAGAGTCGGTGGTAGCGGGAAGATCTAGCACAGATACGCAGTATTTT,CASSLESVVAGRSSTDTQYF
.,.,TRBV7-9,TRBJ2-3,TGTGCCAGCAGTAACGCAGATACGCAGTATTTT,CASSNADTQYF
.,TRBD1,TRBV5-4,TRBJ2-1,TGTGCCAGCAGCTGGGACAGGGGTGGGAATGAGCAGTTCTTC,CASSWDRGGNEQFF
once,TRBD2,TRBV4-3,TRBJ2-7,TGCGCCAGCAGCCATCCCAGGGTACCGGGAGGGCCCTACGAGCAGTACTTC,CASSHPRVPGGPYEQYF
.,TRBD1,TRBV7-8,TRBJ2-3,TGTGCCAGCAGCTGGACAGGGTTCGGGGGCACAGATACGCAGTATTTT,CASSWTGFGGTDTQYF
few,.,TRBV19,TRBJ1-1,TGTGCCAGTAGTACACGGGGGACGAACACTGAAGCTTTCTTT,CASSTRGTNTEAFF
.,.,TRBV9,TRBJ2-3,TGTGCCAGCAGCGTAGACTCCCCCGGCAGCACAGATACGCAGTATTTT,CASSVDSPGSTDTQYF
.,.,TRBV10-3,TRBJ2-5,TGTGCCATCAGTGAGGCAATCAGCCAAGAGACCCAGTACTTC,CAISEAISQETQYF
.,.,TRBV7-9,TRBJ2-5,TGTGCCAGCAGCCGCCGGACAGAGCAAGAGACCCAGTACTTC,CASSRRTEQETQYF
.,.,TRBV7-9,TRBJ2-5,TGTGCCAGCAGCTTGGAGTCAACTGTCATCCGGGGAGAGACCCAGTACTTC,CASSLESTVIRGETQYF
.,TRBD1,TRBV5-1,TRBJ1-2,TGCGCCAGCAGGTCGGGACAGGGAGAGCGGAACTATGGCTACACCTTC,CASRSGQGERNYGYTF
.,TRBD1,TRBV19,TRBJ2-5,TGTGCCAGTAGTCCCTCCGACAGGGTAGAGAGGGAGACCCAGTACTTC,CASSPSDRVERETQYF
.,.,TRBV10-3,TRBJ2-2,TGTGCCATCAGGGAGGACCTAACCGGGGAGCTGTTTTTT,CAIREDLTGELFF
.,TRBD1,TRBV5-4,TRBJ2-2,TGTGCCAGCAGCCGGGACAGCCTGAACACCGGGGAGCTGTTTTTT,CASSRDSLNTGELFF
.,.,TRBV19,TRBJ1-1,TGTGCCAGTAGCCAGCAGGGAGGCACTGAAGCTTTCTTT,CASSQQGGTEAFF
.,TRBD1,TRBV2,TRBJ2-2,TGTGCCAGCAGGGGGGACAGGACGAACACCGGGGAGCTGTTTTTT,CASRGDRTNTGELFF
.,.,TRBV28,TRBJ2-3,TGTGCCAGCAGAACCGGGAGTACTAGCACAGATACGCAGTATTTT,CASRTGSTSTDTQYF
.,.,TRBV5-1,TRBJ2-6,TGCGCCAGCAGCTTGGCGGCCGACGCCGGGGCCAACGTCCTGACTTTC,CASSLAADAGANVLTF
.,TRBD1,TRBV2,TRBJ2-5,TGTGCCAGCAGGGGACAGAAGAAAGAGACCCAGTACTTC,CASRGQKKETQYF
.,.,TRBV25-1,TRBJ2-5,TGTGCCAGCAGTGAAGGGACGGAGACCCAGTACTTC,CASSEGTETQYF
.,.,TRBV5-1,TRBJ1-4,TGCGCCAGCAGCTTAAGGTCAGGGATTCGGGATGAAAAACTGTTTTTT,CASSLRSGIRDEKLFF
.,TRBD2,TRBV6-5,TRBJ2-1,TGTGCCAGCAGACCGACTAGCGGGGGGGATACTGAGCAGTTCTTC,CASRPTSGGDTEQFF
.,.,TRBV5-6,TRBJ1-5,TGTGCCAGCAGCTTGGCCGGTAATCAGCCCCAGCATTTT,CASSLAGNQPQHF
.,.,TRBV15,TRBJ2-7,TGTGCCACCAGCAGAGCGTCCCAGGAGCAGTACTTC,CATSRASQEQYF
.,.,TRBV18,TRBJ2-3,TGTGCCAGCTCACCGGCAGGATCCACAGATACGCAGTATTTT,CASSPAGSTDTQYF
.,.,TRBV10-3,TRBJ2-7,TGTGCCATCAGTGGTACTAGTGCCTCCTACGAGCAGTACTTC,CAISGTSASYEQYF
.,.,TRBV5-1,TRBJ2-7,TGCGCCAGCAGCAGCGGACAGAGCTACGAGCAGTACTTC,CASSSGQSYEQYF
.,TRBD1,TRBV6-1,TRBJ2-3,TGTGCCAGCGAAGACAGGGGGTGGGCAGATACGCAGTATTTT,CASEDRGWADTQYF
few,.,TRBV2,TRBJ1-5,TGTGCCAGCAGTGCAGGACAAGTAAGCAATCAGCCCCAGCATTTT,CASSAGQVSNQPQHF
.,TRBD1,TRBV6-1,TRBJ1-2,TGTGCCACGGACCCCGGAGGGGGCGCCTATGGCTACACCTTC,CATDPGGGAYGYTF
once,TRBD2,TRBV9,TRBJ2-7,TGTGCCAGCAGCGTTAGCGGGGGCGAGGACGAGCAGTACTTC,CASSVSGGEDEQYF
.,.,TRBV29-1,TRBJ1-2,TGCAGCGTTGAATCGAAGGGTTATGGCTACACCTTC,CSVESKGYGYTF
.,TRBD1,TRBV28,TRBJ2-3,TGTGCCAGCAGTTTACCTCCACAGGGGGCCAACACAGATACGCAGTATTTT,CASSLPPQGANTDTQYF
.,.,TRBV6-1,TRBJ2-1,TGTGCCAGCAGTGAGATGGGGCTGACCTACAATGAGCAGTTCTTC,CASSEMGLTYNEQFF
once,.,TRBV7-8,TRBJ2-3,TGTGCCAGCAGCTTAGGGTCACAGTATAGTAAGGGGGGAGATACGCAGTATTTT,CASSLGSQYSKGGDTQYF
.,TRBD2,TRBV5-8,TRBJ2-3,TGTGCCAGCAGCTTGGCCAATATCGGGGGGGCAACAGATACGCAGTATTTT,CASSLANIGGATDTQYF
.,.,TRBV6-6,TRBJ2-7,TGTGCCAGCAAATCGGTAGGCTACGAGCAGTACTTC,CASKSVGYEQYF
few,.,TRBV19,TRBJ1-5,TGTGCCAGTAGGCTACAGGGAAATCAGCCCCAGCATTTT,CASRLQGNQPQHF
.,.,TRBV6-1,TRBJ2-3,TGTGCCAGCACTCTCCCTGGCACAGATACGCAGTATTTT,CASTLPGTDTQYF
.,TRBD1,TRBV18,TRBJ1-1,TGTGCCAGCTCACCTGGGGGACAGCTACGAATGGTTGCTTTCTTT,CASSPGGQLRMVAFF
once,.,TRBV11-2,TRBJ1-6,TGTGCCAGCAGCCCCCGAGACAGGAGAAATTCACCCCTCCACTTT,CASSPRDRRNSPLHF
.,.,TRBV30,TRBJ2-6,TGTGCCTGGAGTGTTAGGGGCGCGGCTGGGGCCAACGTCCTGACTTTC,CAWSVRGAAGANVLTF
.,TRBD2,TRBV28,TRBJ2-7,TGTGCCAGCAGTTTAAAAGTAGCGGGGGCCTACGAGCAGTACTTC,CASSLKVAGAYEQYF
.,.,TRBV6-6,TRBJ2-7,TGTGCCAGCAGTTACTCAATTAATCAGTTCTACGAGCAGTACTTC,CASSYSINQFYEQYF
.,TRBD2,TRBV30,TRBJ2-1,TGTGCCTGGAGTTCCTGGACTAGCGGGACCCCCTACAATGAGCAGTTCTTC,CAWSSWTSGTPYNEQFF